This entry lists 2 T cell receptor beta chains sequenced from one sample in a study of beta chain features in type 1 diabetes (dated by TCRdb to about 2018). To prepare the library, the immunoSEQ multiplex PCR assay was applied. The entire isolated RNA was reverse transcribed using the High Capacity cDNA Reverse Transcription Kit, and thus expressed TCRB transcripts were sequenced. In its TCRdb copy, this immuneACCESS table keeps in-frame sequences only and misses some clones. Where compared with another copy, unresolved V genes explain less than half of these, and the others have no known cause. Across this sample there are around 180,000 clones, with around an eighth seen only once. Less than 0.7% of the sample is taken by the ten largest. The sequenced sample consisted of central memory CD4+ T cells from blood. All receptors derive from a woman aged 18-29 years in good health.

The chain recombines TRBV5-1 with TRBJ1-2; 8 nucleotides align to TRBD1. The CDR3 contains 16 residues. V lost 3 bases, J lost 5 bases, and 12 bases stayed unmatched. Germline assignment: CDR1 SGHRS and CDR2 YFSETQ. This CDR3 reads CASSSNSGTGYYGYTF. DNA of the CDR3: TGCGCCAGCAGCTCCAACTCCGGGACAGGTTATTATGGCTACACCTTC.

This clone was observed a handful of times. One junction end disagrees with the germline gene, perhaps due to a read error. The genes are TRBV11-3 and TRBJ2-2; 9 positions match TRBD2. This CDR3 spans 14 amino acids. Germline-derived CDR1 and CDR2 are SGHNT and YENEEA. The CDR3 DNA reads TGTGCCAGCAGTTTAGCGGGAGAAGGAGGGGAGCTGTTTTTT. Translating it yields CASSLAGEGGELFF.